Given below is one TCR beta chain in context. Its antigen remains unknown. The sample belongs to a study of human thymus T cells. Repertoires were generated with immunoSEQ multiplex PCR, while TCRdb's copy carries only in-frame clones and drops some. The repertoire holds about 78,000 clones, around 96% seen once, with around 0.03% in the top ten. The germline CDR1 and CDR2 sequences are SGDLS and YYNGEE. Trimming took 2 bases from V and 2 from J, leaving 10 bases between them. The CDR3 runs 14 residues. Thymus specimens were resections from corrective heart surgery. Donors consisted of healthy Finnish infants (having corrective surgery for congenital heart defects). Study results and caveats: Unrelated individuals were reported by related research to share highly overlapping thymic repertoires. Blood and thymic repertoires both appeared biased in V and J gene usage.

The TCR sequence derives from a boy less than two years old with a congenital heart defect but otherwise immunologically healthy. The source material was thymus tissue. V usage is TRBV9 and J usage is TRBJ1-2, with D maybe TRBD1 (5 bases). The CDR3 here is CASSVLQENYGYTF. The CDR3 DNA follows: TGTGCCAGCAGCGTTCTACAGGAAAACTATGGCTACACCTTC.